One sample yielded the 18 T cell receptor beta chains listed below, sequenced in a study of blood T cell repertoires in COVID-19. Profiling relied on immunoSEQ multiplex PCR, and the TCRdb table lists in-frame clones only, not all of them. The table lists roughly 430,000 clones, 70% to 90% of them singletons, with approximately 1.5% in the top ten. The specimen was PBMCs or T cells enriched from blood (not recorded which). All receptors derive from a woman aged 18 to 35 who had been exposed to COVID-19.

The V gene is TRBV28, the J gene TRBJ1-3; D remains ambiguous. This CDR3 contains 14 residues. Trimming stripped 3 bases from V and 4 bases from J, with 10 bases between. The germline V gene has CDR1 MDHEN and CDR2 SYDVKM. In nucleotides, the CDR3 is TGTGCCAGCAGTTTCCTGCAGGTCGGAAACACCATATATTTT. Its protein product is CASSFLQVGNTIYF.

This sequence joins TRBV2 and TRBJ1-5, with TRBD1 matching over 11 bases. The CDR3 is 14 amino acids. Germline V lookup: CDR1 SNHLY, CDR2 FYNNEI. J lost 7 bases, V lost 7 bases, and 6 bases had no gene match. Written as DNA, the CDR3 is TGTGCCAGCATTGGACAGGGGGCGGGACAGCCCCAGCATTTT. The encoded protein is CASIGQGAGQPQHF.

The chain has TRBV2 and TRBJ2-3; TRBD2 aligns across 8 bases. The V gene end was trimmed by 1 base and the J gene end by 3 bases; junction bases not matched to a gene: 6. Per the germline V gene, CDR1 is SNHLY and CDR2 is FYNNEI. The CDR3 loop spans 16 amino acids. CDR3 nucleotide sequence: TGTGCCAGCAGTGAAGAGGCCAGCGGGGGTACAGATACGCAGTATTTT. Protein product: CASSEEASGGTDTQYF.

In DNA form, the CDR3 reads TGTGCCAGCAGTGAGGGACAGGGGAAGTACGAGCAGTACTTC. Translation gives CASSEGQGKYEQYF. The chain carries TRBV25-1 and TRBJ2-7; TRBD1 agrees at 10 bases. V was pared by 3 bases and J by 4 bases, with 3 bases of the junction left unmatched. The CDR3 spans 14 residues. The germline CDR1 and CDR2 sequences are MGHDK and SYGVNS.

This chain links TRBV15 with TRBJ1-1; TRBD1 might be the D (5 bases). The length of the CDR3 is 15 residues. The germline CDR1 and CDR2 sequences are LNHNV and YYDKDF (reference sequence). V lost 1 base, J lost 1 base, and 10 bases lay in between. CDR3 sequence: CATSRAGGWNTEAFF. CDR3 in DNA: TGTGCCACCAGCAGAGCGGGGGGATGGAACACTGAAGCTTTCTTT.

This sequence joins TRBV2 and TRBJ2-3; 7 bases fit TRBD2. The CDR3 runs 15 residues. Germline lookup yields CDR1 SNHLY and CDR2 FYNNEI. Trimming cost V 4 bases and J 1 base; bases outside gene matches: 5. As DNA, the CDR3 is TGTGCCAGCAGTGTTGAGGGAGGGGGCACAGATACGCAGTATTTT. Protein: CASSVEGGGTDTQYF.

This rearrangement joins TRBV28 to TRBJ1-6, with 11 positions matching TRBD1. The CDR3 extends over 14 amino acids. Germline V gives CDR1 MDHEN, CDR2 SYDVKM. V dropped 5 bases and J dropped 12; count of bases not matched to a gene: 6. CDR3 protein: CASSAPGQGVPLHF. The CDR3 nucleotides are TGTGCCAGCAGTGCGCCGGGACAGGGGGTACCCCTCCACTTT.

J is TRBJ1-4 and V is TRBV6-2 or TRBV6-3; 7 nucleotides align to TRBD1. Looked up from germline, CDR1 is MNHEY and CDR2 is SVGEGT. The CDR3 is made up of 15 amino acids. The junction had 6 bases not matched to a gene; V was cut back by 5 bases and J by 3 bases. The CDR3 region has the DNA TGTGCCAGCAGTCCGGGACAGATGTCTAATGAAAAACTGTTTTTT. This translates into CASSPGQMSNEKLFF.

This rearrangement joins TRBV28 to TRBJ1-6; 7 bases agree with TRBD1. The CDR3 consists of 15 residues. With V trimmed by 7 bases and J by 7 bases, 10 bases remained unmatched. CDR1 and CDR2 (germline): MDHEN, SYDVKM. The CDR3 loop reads CASKWPGQFNSPLHF. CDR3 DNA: TGTGCCAGCAAGTGGCCGGGACAGTTCAATTCACCCCTCCACTTT.

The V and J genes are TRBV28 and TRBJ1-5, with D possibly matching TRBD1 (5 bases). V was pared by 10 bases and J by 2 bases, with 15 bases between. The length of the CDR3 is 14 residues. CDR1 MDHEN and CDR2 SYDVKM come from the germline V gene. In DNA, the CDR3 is TGTGCCAACGGGGGAGGGGAGGGCAATCAGCCCCAGCATTTT. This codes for CANGGGEGNQPQHF.

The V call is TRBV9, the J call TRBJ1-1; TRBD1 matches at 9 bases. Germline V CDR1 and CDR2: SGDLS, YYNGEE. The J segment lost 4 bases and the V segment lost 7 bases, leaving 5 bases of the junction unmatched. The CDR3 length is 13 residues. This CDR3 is CASGQGSGTEAFF. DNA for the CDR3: TGTGCCAGCGGACAGGGGTCGGGCACTGAAGCTTTCTTT.

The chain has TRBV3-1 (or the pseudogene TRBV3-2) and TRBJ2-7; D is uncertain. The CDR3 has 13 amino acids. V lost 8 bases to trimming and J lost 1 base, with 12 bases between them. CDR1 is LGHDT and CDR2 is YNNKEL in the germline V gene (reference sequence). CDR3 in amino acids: CASSDGSSYEQYF. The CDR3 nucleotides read TGTGCCAGCTCTGATGGCTCTTCCTACGAGCAGTACTTC.

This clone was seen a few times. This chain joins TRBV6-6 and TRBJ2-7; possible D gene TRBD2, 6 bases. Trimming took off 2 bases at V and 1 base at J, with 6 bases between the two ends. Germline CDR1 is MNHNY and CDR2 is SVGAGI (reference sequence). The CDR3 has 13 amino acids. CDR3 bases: TGTGCCAGCAGTTACGGGACTTCCTACGAGCAGTACTTC. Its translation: CASSYGTSYEQYF.

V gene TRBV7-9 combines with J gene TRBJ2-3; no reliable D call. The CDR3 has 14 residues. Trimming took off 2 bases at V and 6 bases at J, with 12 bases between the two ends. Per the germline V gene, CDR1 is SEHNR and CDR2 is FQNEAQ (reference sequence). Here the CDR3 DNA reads TGTGCCAGCAGCTTATCGGCCCAAGCGGATACGCAGTATTTT. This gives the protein CASSLSAQADTQYF.

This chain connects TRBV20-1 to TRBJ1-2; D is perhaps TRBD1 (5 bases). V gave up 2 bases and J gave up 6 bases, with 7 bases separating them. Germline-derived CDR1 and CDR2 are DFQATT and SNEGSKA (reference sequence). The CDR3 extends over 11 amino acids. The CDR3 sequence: CSARRGDGYTF. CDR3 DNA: TGCAGTGCTAGACGGGGGGATGGCTACACCTTC.

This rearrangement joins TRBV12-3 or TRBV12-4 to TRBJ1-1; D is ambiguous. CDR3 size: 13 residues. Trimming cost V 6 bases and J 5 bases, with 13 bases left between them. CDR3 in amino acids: CASRRIGSTEAFF. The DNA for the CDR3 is TGTGCCAGCAGGCGTATCGGTAGTACTGAAGCTTTCTTT.

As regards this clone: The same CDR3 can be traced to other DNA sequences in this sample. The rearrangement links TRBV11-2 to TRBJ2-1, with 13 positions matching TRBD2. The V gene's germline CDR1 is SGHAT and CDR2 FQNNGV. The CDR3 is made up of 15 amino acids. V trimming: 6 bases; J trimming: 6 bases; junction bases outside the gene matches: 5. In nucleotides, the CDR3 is TGTGCCAGCAGTAGGGGACTAGCGGGAATCAATGAGCAGTTCTTC. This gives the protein CASSRGLAGINEQFF. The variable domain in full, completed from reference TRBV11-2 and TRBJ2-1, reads EAGVAQSPRYKIIEKRQSVAFWCNPISGHATLYWYQQILGQGPKLLIQFQNNGVVDDSQLPKDRFSAERLKGVDSTLKIQPAKLEDSAVYLCASSRGLAGINEQFFGPGTRLTVL.

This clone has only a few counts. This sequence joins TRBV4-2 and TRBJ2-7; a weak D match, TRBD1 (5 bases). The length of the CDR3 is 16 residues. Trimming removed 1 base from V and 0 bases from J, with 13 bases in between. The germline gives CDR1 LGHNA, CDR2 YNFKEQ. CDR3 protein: CASSQGDSSSSYEQYF. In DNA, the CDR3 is TGTGCCAGCAGCCAAGGCGACAGCTCTAGCTCCTACGAGCAGTACTTC.